This T cell receptor (beta chain) was sequenced for a study of blood T cell repertoires in COVID-19. As for the study in general: The study drew acute and convalescent COVID-19 samples from the United States, Italy and Spain. T cells, B-cell-depleted T cells, or PBMCs provided the cDNA or gDNA that served as material.

The germline V gene encodes CDR1 MNHNY and CDR2 SVGAGI (reference sequence). The CDR3 has 15 amino acids. V trimming: 6 bases; J trimming: 7 bases; junction bases outside the gene matches: 9. How the authors handled the data: Quantification of nucleated cells was approximated via reference gene primer amplification. The data were produced by immunoSEQ multiplex PCR, yet TCRdb's version contains in-frame clones alone and is incomplete. That table furnishes V, J and clone size, whereas the DNA furnished D and trimming. The sample lists 390,000 or so clones, roughly 90% occurring once. Seattle patients were enrolled during active infection and followed longitudinally.

The TCR sequence derives from a woman in her twenties or thirties with COVID-19, enrolled during active disease. The sample taken for sequencing was peripheral blood. This chain connects TRBV6-6 to TRBJ2-2, with 9 bases aligning to TRBD1. This chain's CDR3 is CASRERTGVGGELFF. CDR3 coding DNA: TGTGCCAGCAGGGAAAGGACAGGGGTTGGCGGGGAGCTGTTTTTT.